This T cell receptor beta chain was documented in a study of T cells in localized non-small cell lung cancer. Germline CDR1 and CDR2: LGHNA and YSLEER. CDR3 size: 14 residues. Trimming stripped 4 bases from V and 0 bases from J, with 9 bases between. Profiling relied on immunoSEQ multiplex PCR, and the TCRdb table lists in-frame clones only, not all of them. Of more than 30,000 clones listed, 88% are singletons. This sequence was found in a woman aged 35-70 years with stage III lung adenocarcinoma. This specimen was peripheral blood mononuclear cells, taken before any cancer treatment. The V call is TRBV4-3, the J call TRBJ2-5; weak D call: TRBD1 (5 bases). The CDR3 nucleotides are TGCGCCAGCAGCCCCCGACAGTACCAAGAGACCCAGTACTTC. Translation: CASSPRQYQETQYF.